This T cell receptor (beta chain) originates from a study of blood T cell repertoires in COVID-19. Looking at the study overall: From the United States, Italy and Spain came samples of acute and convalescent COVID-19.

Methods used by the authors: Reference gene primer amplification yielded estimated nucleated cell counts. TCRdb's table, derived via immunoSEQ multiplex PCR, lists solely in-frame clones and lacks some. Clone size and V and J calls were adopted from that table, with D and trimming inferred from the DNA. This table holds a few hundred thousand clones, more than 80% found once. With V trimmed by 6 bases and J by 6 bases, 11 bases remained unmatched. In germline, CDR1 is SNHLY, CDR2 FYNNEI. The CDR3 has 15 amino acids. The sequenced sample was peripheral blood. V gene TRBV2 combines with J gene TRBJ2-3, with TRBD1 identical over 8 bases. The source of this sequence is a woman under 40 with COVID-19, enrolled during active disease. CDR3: CASSLYQGASDTQYF. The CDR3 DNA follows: TGTGCCAGCAGCCTCTATCAGGGGGCATCTGATACGCAGTATTTT.